One T cell receptor beta chain is described in this entry. Its antigen remains unidentified. Germline and junction disagree at one end, which may indicate a read error. The data are from a study of vaccination and CD4 T cells after COVID-19. General study findings and limits: Investigators enrolled relatively few convalescent patients and included no early post-infection timepoints. Detection of a median around 86% of reactive clones in convalescent patients was confined to the period after vaccination.

The CDR3 contains 15 residues. Per germline, CDR1 SGHVS and CDR2 FQNEAQ. Treatment in this sample: roughly 11-day PBMC culture with coronavirus spike peptide pools or control peptides (ViraFEST assay). Antigen-specific T cells were expanded with peptide pools by ViraFEST, and TCRs were then sequenced. Cultured CD4+ T cell DNA was sequenced using the Oncomine TCR Beta short-read assay. Genomic DNA from cultured CD4+ T cells was extracted. TCRdb reanalysed the PCR reads using MiXCR and keeps one entry per CDR3 protein. The data show 9,000 to 13,000 distinct CDR3 sequences, 77% seen once. The TCR comes from a human donor who had recovered from COVID-19. The chain carries TRBV7-8 and TRBJ1-5; D gene unclear. The sample consisted of CD4+ T cells from blood, cultured in vitro. The DNA of the CDR3 is TGTGCCAGCAGCTTAGAGCCTTATAGCAATCAGCCCCAGCATTTC. Its translation is CASSLEPYSNQPQHF.